This T cell receptor beta chain was recorded in a study of shared T cell receptors in the human thymus. Method: immunoSEQ multiplex PCR; TCRdb's copy keeps in-frame clones and lacks some. The data hold more than 300,000 clones, with 95% observed a single time. CDR3 length: 15 amino acids. Per germline, CDR1 MNHEY and CDR2 SMNVEV (reference sequence). Losses at the gene ends were 5 bases for V and 6 bases for J; bases not matched to a gene: 12. The sequencing sample was made of thymocytes. This receptor was obtained from a human donor. V gene TRBV27 combines with J gene TRBJ1-2; 7 positions agree with TRBD1. CDR3 in amino acids: CASSGMRDRVDGYTF. Here the CDR3 DNA reads TGTGCCAGCAGTGGGATGAGGGACAGAGTCGATGGCTACACCTTC.